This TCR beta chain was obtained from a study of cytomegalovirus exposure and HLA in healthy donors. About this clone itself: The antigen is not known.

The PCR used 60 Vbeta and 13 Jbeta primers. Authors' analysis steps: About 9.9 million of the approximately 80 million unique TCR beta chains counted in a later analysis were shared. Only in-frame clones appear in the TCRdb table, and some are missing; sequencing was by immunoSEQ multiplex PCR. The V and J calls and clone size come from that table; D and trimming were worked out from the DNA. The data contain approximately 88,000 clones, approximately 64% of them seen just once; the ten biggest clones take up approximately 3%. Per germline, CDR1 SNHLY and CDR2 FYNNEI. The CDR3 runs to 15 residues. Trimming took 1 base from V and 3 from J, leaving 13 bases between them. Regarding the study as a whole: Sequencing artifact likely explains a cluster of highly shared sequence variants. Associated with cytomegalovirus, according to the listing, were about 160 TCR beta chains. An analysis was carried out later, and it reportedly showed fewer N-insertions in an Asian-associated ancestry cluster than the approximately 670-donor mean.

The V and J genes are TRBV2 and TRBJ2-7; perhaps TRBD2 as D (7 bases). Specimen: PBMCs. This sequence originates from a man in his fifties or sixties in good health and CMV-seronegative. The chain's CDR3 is CASSEGGGNFYEQYF. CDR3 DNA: TGTGCCAGCAGTGAAGGGGGGGGCAATTTCTACGAGCAGTACTTC.